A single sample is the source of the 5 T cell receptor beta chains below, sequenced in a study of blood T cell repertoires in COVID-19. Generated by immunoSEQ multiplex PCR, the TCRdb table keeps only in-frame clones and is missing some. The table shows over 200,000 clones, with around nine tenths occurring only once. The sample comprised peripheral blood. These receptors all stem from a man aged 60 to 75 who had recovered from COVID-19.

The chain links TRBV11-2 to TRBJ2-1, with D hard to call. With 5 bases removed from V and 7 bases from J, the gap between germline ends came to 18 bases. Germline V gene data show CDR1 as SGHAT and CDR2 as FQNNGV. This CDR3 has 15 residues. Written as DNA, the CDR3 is TGTGCCAGCAGCCTCTTTGGGTGGAGAGGAAATGAGCAGTTCTTC. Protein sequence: CASSLFGWRGNEQFF. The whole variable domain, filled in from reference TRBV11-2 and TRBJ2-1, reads EAGVAQSPRYKIIEKRQSVAFWCNPISGHATLYWYQQILGQGPKLLIQFQNNGVVDDSQLPKDRFSAERLKGVDSTLKIQPAKLEDSAVYLCASSLFGWRGNEQFFGPGTRLTVL.

Written as DNA, the CDR3 is TGTGCCAGCAGTACTCTGACGGGGGGCACAGATACGCAGTATTTT. As protein: CASSTLTGGTDTQYF. The gene calls are TRBV28 and TRBJ2-3; tentative D call: TRBD2 (6 bases). Germline-derived CDR1 and CDR2 are MDHEN and SYDVKM. The CDR3 covers 15 residues. V was cut by 5 bases and J by 1 base, with 13 bases left in between.

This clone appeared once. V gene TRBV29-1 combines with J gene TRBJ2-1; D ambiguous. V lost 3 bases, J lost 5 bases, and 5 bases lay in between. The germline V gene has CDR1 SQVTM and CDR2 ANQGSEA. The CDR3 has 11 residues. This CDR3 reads CSVDTNNEQFF. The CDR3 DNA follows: TGCAGCGTTGACACAAACAATGAGCAGTTCTTC.

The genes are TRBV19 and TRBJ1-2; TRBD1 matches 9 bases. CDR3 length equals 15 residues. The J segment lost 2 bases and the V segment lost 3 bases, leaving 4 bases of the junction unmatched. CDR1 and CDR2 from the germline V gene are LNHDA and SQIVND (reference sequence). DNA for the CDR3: TGTGCCAGTAGTATCATTGGGACAGGGAACTATGGCTACACCTTC. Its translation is CASSIIGTGNYGYTF.

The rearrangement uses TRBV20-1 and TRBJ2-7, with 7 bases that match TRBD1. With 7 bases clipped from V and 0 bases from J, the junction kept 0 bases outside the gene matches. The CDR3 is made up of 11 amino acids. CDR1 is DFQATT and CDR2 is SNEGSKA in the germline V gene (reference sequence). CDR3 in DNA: TGCAGTGGACAGGGCTCCTACGAGCAGTACTTC. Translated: CSGQGSYEQYF.